This TCR beta chain was identified in a study of blood T cells in healthy people across ages. Sample-barcoded 5' priming and a J-beta primer mix drove a second PCR of about 6 to 11 cycles. One entry per CDR3 protein, called by TCRdb with MiXCR from the 5' RACE reads. The table records 850,000 to 1,000,000 distinct CDR3 sequences, about 51% of them present only once. The ends lost 2 bases at V and 4 bases at J; junction bases unmatched: 6. This CDR3 comprises 14 residues. Germline V gives CDR1 SQVTM, CDR2 ANQGSEA. The chain links TRBV29-1 to TRBJ2-5; 8 bases are a match to TRBD1. The sequence derives from a woman in her sixties in good health. The sequencing sample was made of blood. The CDR3 region is CSVEQDRVTETQYF. The CDR3 DNA follows: TGCAGCGTTGAACAGGACAGGGTGACAGAGACCCAGTACTTC.